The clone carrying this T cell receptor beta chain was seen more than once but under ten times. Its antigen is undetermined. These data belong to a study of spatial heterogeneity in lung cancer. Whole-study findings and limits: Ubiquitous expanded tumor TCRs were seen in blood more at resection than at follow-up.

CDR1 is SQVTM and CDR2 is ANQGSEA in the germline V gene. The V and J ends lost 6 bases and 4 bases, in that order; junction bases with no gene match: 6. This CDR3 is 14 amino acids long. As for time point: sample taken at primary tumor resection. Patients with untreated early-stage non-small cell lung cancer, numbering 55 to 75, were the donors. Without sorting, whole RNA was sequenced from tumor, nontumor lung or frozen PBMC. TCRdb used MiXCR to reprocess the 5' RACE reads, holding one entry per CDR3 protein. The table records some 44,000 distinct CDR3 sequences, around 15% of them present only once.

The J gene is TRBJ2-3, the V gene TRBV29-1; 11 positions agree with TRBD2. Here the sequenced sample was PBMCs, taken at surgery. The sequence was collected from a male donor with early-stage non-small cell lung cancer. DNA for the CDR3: TGCAGCGTACTAGCGGGAGAGGGGGCAGATACGCAGTATTTT. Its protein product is CSVLAGEGADTQYF.